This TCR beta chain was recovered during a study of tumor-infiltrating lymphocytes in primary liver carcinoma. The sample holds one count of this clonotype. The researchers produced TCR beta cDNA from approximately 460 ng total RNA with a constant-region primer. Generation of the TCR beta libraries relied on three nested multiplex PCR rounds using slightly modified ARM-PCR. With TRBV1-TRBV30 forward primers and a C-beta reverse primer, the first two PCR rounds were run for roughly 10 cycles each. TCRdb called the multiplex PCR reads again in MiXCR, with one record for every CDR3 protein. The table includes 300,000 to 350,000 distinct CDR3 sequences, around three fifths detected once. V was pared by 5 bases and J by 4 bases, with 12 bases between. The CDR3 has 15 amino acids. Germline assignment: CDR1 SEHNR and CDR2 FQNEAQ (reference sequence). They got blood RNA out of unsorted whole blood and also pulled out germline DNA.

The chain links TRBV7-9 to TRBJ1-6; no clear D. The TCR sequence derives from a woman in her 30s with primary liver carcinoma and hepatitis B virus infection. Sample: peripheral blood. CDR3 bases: TGTGCCAGCAGCCGCCGGTCAGCGTATAATTCACCCCTCCACTTT. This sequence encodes CASSRRSAYNSPLHF.